This T cell receptor beta chain was recorded in a study of T cells after yellow fever vaccination. This CDR3 has 13 residues. CDR1 is SQVTM, CDR2 ANQGSEA, per germline. The J segment lost 4 bases and the V segment lost 6 bases, leaving 6 bases of the junction unmatched. Study-wide findings and caveats: Within FACS-sorted repertoires, abundant clonotypes contaminating from the bulk population could be present.

MiXCR, run by TCRdb on the 5' RACE reads, gives a single entry per CDR3 protein. The sample includes under 300,000 distinct CDR3 sequences, less than 7.5% seen only once; the top ten take 1.1%. This clonotype was recorded many times. Its target is not known. The source material was CD4+ T cells sorted from PBMCs, sampled on the day of the yellow fever booster vaccination. The sequence derives from a man younger than 45 who received the YFV17D yellow fever vaccine. V is TRBV29-1 and J is TRBJ2-1; TRBD1 matches at 7 bases. The CDR3: CSVTDRAYNEQFF. The DNA for the CDR3 is TGCAGCGTGACTGACAGGGCATACAATGAGCAGTTCTTC.